This entry is about one TCR beta chain. Seattle enrolled patients during active infection and tracked them longitudinally. The data stem from a study of blood T cell repertoires in COVID-19. Across the study: T cells, B-cell-depleted T cells, or PBMCs provided the cDNA or gDNA that served as material.

In the study's own analysis: Reference gene primer amplification gave nucleated cell count estimates. Libraries were prepared by immunoSEQ multiplex PCR; TCRdb keeps only in-frame clonotypes and omits some of them. The V and J calls and clone size come from that table; D and trimming were worked out from the DNA. The top ten clones hold 5.5% to 8% of a sample with roughly 180,000 clones, 75% to 90% of them seen once. The V segment lost 4 bases and the J segment 4 bases; nucleotides outside the gene matches: 6. CDR1 and CDR2 from the germline V gene are KGHDR and SFDVKD. There are 17 residues in the CDR3.

The V and J genes are TRBV24-1 and TRBJ2-3, with 14 nucleotides matching TRBD2. The sequence was obtained from a woman aged 40-49 years with COVID-19, enrolled during active disease. Sequenced sample: peripheral blood. The CDR3: CATSEEGLAGVPDTQYF. DNA for the CDR3: TGTGCCACCAGTGAGGAGGGACTAGCGGGAGTTCCAGATACGCAGTATTTT.